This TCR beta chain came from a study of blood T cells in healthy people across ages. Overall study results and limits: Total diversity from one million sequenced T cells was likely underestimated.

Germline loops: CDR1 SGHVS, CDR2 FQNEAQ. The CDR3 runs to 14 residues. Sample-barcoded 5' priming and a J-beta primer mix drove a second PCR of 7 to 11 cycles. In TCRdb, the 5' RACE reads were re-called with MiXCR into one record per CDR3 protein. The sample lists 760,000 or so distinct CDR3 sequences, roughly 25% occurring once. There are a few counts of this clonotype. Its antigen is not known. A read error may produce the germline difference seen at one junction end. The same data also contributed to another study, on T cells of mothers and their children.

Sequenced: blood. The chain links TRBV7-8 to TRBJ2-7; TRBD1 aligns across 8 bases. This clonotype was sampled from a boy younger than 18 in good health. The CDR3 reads CASSPQGAHYEQYF. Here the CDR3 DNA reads TGTGCCAGCAGCCCCCAGGGGGCCCACTACGAACAGTACTTC.